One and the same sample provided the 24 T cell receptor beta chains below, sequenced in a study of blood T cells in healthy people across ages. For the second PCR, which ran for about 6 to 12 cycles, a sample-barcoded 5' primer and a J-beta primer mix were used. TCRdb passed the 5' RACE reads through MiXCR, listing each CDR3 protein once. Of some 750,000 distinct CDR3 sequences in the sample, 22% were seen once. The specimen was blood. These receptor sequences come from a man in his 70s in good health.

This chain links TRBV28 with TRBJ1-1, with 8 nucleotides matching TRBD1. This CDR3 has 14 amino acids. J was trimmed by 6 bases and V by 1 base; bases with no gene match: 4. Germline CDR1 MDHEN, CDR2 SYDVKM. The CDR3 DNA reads TGTGCCAGCAGTTTATACAGGGGGAAGTCTGAAGCTTTCTTT. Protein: CASSLYRGKSEAFF.

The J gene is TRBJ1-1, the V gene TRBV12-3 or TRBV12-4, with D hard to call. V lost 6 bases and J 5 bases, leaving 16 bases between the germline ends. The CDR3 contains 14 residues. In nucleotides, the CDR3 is TGTGCCAGCAGCTACAACATCATTGGGACTGAAGCTTTCTTT. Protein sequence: CASSYNIIGTEAFF.

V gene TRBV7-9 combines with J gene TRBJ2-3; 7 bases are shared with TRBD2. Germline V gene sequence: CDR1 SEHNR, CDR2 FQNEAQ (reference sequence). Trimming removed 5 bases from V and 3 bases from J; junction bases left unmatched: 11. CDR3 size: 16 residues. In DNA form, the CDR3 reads TGTGCCAGCAGCCCACGCGGGACTACTCGGACAGATACGCAGTATTTT. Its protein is CASSPRGTTRTDTQYF.

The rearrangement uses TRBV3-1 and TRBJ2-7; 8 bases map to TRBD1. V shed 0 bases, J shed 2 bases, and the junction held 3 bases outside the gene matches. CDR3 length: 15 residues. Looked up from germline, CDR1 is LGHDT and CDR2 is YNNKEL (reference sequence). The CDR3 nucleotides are TGTGCCAGCAGCCAAGAGAGACAGGGGCCCTACGAGCAGTACTTC. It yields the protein CASSQERQGPYEQYF.

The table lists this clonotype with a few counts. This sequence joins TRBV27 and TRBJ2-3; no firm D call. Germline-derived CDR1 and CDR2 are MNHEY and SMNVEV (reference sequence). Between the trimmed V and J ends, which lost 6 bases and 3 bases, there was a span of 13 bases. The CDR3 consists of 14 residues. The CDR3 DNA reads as TGTGCCAGCAGACGCCCGGCTACAACAGATACGCAGTATTTT. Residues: CASRRPATTDTQYF.

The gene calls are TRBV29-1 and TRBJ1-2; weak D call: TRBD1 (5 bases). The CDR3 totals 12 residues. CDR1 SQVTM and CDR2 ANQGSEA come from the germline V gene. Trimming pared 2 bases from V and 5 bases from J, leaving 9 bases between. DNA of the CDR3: TGCAGCGTTGAACAGGGCGTTTATGGCTACACCTTC. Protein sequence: CSVEQGVYGYTF.

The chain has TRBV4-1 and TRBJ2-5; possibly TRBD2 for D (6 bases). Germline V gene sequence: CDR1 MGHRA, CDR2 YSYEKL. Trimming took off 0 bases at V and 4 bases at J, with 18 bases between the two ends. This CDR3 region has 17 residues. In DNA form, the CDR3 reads TGCGCCAGCAGCCAAGATGGTAGCGGCTCAACAAGAGAGACCCAGTACTTC. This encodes CASSQDGSGSTRETQYF.

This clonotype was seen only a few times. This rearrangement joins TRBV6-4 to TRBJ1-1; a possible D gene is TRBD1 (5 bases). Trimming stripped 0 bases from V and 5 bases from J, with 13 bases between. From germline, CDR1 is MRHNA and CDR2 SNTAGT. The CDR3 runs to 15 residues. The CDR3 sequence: CASSDSVGLGTEAFF. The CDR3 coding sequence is TGTGCCAGCAGTGACTCAGTGGGGCTAGGTACTGAAGCTTTCTTT.

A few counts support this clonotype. The CDR3 protein is CASSPDWENGYTF. The CDR3 nucleotides are TGTGCCAGCAGCCCTGACTGGGAGAATGGCTACACCTTC. V and J are TRBV12-3 or TRBV12-4 and TRBJ1-2, with D unresolved. The germline V and J ends were trimmed by 6 bases and 6 bases, with 14 bases remaining between them. The CDR3 totals 13 residues.

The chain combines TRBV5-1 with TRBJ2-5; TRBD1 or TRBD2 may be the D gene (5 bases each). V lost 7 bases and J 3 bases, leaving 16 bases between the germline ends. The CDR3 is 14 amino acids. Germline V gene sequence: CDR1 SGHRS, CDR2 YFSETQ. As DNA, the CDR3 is TGCGCCAGCTGCTCCCGGGACCCCAAAGAGACCCAGTACTTC. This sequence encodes CASCSRDPKETQYF.

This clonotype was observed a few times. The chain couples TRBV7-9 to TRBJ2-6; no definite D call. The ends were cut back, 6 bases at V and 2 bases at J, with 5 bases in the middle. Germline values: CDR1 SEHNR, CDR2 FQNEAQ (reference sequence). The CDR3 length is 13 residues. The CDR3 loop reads CASSSAGANVLTF. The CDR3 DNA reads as TGTGCCAGCAGTTCAGCTGGGGCCAACGTCCTGACTTTC.

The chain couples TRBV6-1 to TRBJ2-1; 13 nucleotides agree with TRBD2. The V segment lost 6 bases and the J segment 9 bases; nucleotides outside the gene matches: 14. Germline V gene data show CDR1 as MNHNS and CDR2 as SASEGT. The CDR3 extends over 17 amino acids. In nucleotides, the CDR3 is TGTGCCAGCAGGCGATTCGGGACTAGCGGGAATTCCAGTGAGCAGTTCTTC. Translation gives CASRRFGTSGNSSEQFF.

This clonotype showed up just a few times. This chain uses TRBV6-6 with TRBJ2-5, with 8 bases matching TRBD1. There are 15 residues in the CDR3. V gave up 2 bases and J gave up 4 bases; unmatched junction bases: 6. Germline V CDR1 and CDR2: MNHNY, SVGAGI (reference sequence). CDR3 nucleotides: TGTGCCAGCAGTTACAACAGGGGGTTCGGAGAGACCCAGTACTTC. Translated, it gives CASSYNRGFGETQYF.

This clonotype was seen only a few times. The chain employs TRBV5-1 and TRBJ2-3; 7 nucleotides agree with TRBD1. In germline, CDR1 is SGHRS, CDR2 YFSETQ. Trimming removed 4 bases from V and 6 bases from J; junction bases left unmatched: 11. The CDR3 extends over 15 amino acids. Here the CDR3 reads CASSHGQALPDTQYF. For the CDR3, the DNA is TGCGCCAGCAGCCACGGACAGGCCCTCCCGGATACGCAGTATTTT.

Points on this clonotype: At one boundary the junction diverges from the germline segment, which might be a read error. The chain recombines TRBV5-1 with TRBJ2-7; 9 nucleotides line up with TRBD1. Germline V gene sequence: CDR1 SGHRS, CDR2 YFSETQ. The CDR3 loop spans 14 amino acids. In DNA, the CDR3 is TGCGCCAGCAGCTACAGGGGGCGACCTTACGAGCAGCACTTC. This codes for CASSYRGRPYEQHF.

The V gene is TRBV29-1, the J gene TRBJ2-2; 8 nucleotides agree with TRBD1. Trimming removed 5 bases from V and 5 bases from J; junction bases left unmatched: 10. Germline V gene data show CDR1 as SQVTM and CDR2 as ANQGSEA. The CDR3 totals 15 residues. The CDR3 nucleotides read TGCAGCGTTCGAACAGGGGGAGGTTTGACCGGGGAGCTGTTTTTT. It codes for CSVRTGGGLTGELFF.

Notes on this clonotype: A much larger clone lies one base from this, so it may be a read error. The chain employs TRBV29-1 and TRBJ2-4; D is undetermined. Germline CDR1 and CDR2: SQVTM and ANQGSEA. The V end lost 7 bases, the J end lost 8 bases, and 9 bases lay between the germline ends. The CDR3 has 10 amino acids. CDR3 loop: CSAQLDIQYF. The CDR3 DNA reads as TGCAGCGCCCAGCTGGACATTCAGTACTTC.

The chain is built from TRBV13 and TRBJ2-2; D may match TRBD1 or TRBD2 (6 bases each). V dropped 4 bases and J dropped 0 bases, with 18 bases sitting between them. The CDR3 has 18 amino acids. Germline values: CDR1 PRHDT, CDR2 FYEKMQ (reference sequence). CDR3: CASSSPFEGGANTGELFF. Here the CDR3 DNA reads TGTGCCAGCAGCTCCCCGTTTGAGGGGGGCGCGAACACCGGGGAGCTGTTTTTT.

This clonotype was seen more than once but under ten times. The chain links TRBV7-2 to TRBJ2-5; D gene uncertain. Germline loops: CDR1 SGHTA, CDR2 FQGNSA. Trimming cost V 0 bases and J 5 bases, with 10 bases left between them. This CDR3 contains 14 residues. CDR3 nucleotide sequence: TGTGCCAGCAGCTTAGCGGGGATCCGGGAGACCCAGTACTTC. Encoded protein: CASSLAGIRETQYF.

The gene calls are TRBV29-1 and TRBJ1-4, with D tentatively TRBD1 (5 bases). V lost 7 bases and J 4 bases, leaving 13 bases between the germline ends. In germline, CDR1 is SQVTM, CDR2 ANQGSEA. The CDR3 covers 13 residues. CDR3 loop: CSGYDGGNEKLFF. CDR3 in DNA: TGCAGCGGATACGACGGGGGTAATGAAAAACTGTTTTTT.

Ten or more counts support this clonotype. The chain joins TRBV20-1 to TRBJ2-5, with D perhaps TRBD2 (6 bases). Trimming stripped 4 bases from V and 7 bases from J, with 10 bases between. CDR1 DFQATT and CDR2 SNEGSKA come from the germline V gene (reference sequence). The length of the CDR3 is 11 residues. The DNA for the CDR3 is TGCAGTGCTAAGCGGGCAGGGACCCAGTACTTC. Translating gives CSAKRAGTQYF.

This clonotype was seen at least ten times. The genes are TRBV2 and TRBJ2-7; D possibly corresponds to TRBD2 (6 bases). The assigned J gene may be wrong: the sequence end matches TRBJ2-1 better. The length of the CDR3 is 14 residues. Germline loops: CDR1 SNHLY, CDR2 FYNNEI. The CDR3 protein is CASTVDYSYNEQFF. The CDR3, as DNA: TGTGCTTCAACAGTGGACTACTCCTACAATGAGCAGTTCTTC.

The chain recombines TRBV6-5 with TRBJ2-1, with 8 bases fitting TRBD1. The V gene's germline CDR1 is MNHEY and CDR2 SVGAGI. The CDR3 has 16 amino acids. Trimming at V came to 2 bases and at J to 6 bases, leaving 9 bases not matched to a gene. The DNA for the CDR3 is TGTGCCAGCAGTTACCCAGACAGGGGTCGTGGCAATGAGCAGTTCTTC. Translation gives CASSYPDRGRGNEQFF.

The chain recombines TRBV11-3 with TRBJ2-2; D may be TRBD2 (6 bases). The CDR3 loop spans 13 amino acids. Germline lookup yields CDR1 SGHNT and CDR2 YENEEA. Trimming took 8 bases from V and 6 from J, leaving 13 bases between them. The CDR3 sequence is CASRGLQAGELFF. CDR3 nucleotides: TGTGCCAGCCGGGGACTTCAGGCCGGGGAGCTGTTTTTT. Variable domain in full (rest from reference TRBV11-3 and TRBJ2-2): EAGVVQSPRYKIIEKKQPVAFWCNPISGHNTLYWYLQNLGQGPELLIRYENEEAVDDSQLPKDRFSAERLKGVDSTLKIQPAELGDSAVYLCASRGLQAGELFFGEGSRLTVL.